This TCR beta chain came from a study of OX40 agonist ivuxolimab in advanced cancers. As for the study in general: The patients received ivuxolimab by intravenous route every 2 weeks at 0.01 to 10 mg/kg. With a range of 23 to 79, age averaged approximately 60 years, and approximately 83% were male. Having had anti-PD-1, anti-PD-L1 or anti-CTLA-4 therapy before was allowed, and approximately 40% had some.

Blood was sampled at baseline, cycle 4 day 1, and cycle 7 day 1. Profiled with immunoSEQ multiplex PCR; TCRdb holds only in-frame clones, not every one. The data show 25,000 to 30,000 clones, around three quarters seen once. The CDR3 covers 16 residues. Germline V gene sequence: CDR1 SGDLS, CDR2 YYNGEE. The V gene lost 4 bases and the J gene lost 5 bases, with 20 bases spanning the gap. The clonotype originates from an adult with an advanced solid tumor such as melanoma, head and neck, liver or kidney cancer. This chain connects TRBV9 to TRBJ2-3; D gene uncertain. This material consisted of CD4+ or CD8+ T cells sorted from blood, taken in a trial of the OX40 agonist ivuxolimab. The CDR3 coding sequence is TGTGCCAGCAGCTCTAGTCGGGTGACCCTGGGAGATACGCAGTATTTT. Its translation is CASSSSRVTLGDTQYF.